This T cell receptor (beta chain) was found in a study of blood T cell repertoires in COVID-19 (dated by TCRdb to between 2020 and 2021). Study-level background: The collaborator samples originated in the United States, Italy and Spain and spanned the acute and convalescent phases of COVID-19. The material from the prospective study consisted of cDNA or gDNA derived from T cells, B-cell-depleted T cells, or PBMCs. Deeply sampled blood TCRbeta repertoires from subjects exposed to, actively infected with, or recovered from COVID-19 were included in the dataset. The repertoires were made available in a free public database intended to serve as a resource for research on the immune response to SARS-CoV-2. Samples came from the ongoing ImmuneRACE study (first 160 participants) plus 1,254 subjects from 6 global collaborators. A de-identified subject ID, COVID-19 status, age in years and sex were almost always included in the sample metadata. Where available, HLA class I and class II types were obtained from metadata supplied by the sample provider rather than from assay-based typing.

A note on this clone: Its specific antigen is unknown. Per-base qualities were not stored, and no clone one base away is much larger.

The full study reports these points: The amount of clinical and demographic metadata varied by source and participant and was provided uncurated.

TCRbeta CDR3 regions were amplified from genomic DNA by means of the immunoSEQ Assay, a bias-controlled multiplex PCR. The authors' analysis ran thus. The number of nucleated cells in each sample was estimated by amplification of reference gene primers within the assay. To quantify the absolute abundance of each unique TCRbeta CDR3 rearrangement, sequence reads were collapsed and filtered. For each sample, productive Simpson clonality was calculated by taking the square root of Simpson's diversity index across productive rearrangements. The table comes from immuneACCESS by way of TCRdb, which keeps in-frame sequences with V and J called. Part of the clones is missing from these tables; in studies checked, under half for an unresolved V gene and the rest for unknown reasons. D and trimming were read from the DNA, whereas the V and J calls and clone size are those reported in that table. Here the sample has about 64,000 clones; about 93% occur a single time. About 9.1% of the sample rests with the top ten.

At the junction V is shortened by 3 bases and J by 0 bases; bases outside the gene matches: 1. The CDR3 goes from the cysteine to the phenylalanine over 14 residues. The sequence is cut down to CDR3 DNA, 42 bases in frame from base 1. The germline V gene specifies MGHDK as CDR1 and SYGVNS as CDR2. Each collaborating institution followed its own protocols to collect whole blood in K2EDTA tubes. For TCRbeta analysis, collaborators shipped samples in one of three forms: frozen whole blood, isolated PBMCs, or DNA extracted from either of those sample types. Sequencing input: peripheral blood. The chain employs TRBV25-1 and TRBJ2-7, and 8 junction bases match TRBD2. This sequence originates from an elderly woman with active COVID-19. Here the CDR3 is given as CASSESGSSYEQYF. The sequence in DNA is TGTGCCAGCAGTGAGAGCGGGAGCTCCTACGAGCAGTACTTC.